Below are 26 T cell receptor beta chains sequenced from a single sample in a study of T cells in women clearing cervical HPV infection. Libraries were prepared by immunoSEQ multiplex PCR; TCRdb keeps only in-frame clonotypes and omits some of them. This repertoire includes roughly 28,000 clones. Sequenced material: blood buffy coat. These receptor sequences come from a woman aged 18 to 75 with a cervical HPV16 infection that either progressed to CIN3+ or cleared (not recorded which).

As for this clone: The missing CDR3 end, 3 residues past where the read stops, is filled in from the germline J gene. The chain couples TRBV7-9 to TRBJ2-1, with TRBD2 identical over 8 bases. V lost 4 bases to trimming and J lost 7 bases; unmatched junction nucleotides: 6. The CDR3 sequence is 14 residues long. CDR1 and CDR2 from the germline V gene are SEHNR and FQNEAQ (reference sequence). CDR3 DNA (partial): TGTGCCAGCAGCTCAACTAGCGGCCAGAATGAG. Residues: CASSSTSGQNE. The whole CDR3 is CASSSTSGQNEQFF.

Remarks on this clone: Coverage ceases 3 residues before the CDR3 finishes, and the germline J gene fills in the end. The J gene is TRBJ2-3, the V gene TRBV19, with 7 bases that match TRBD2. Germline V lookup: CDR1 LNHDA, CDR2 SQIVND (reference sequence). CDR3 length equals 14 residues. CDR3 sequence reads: CASSAAGLQETQYF. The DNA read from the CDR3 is TGTGCCAGTAGTGCAGCGGGGCTCCAAGAGACG.

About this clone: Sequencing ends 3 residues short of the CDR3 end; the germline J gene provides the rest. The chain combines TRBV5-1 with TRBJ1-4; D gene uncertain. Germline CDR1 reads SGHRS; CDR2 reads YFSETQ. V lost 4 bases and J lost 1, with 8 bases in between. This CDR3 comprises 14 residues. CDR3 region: CASSPGETNEKLFF. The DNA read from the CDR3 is TGCGCCAGCAGCCCAGGAGAAACTAATGAAAAA.

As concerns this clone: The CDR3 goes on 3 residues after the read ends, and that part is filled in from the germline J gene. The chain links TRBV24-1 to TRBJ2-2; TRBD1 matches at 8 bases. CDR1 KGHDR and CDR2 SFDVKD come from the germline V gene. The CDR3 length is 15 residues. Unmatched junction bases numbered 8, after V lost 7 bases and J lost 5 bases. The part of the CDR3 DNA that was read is TGTGCCACCAGCCGGGACAGGACTTTTACCGGGGAG. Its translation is CATSRDRTFTGE. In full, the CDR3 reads CATSRDRTFTGELFF.

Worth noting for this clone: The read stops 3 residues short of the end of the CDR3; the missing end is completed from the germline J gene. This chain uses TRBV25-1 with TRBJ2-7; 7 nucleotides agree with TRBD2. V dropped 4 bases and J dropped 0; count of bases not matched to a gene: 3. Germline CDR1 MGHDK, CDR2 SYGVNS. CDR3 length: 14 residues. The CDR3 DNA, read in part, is TGTGCCAGCAGTGGACTAGCCGACTCCTACGAG. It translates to CASSGLADSYE. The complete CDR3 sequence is CASSGLADSYEQYF.

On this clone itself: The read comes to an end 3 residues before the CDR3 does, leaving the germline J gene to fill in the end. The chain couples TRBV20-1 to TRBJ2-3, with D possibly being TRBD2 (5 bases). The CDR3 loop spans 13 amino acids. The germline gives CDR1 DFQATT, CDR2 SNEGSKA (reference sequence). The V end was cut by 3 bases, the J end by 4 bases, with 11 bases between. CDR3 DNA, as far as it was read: TGCAGTGCTAGGCAGAGGGTAGCAGATACG. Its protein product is CSARQRVADT. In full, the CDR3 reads CSARQRVADTQYF.

The CDR3 reads CSVEPGFDGNTIYF. Partial CDR3 DNA: TGCAGCGTTGAGCCAGGGTTTGATGGAAACACC. The gene calls are TRBV29-1 and TRBJ1-3; the D gene is possibly TRBD1 (5 bases). Sequencing ends 3 residues short of the CDR3 end; the germline J gene provides the rest. Germline CDR1 and CDR2: SQVTM and ANQGSEA. The CDR3 runs to 14 residues. The V and J ends lost 3 bases and 3 bases respectively, with 12 bases between them.

The sequenced part of the CDR3 DNA is TGTGCCAGCAGTGAAGCGAGAGGGGACAGGTCCGGGGAG. As protein: CASSEARGDRSGE. The CDR3 in full is CASSEARGDRSGELFF. The chain has TRBV25-1 and TRBJ2-2, with TRBD1 identical over 8 bases. From the germline J gene comes the end of the CDR3, since the read stops 3 residues before it. The germline V gene encodes CDR1 MGHDK and CDR2 SYGVNS. J gave up 6 bases and V 2 bases, and 8 bases lay outside the gene matches. This CDR3 region has 16 residues.

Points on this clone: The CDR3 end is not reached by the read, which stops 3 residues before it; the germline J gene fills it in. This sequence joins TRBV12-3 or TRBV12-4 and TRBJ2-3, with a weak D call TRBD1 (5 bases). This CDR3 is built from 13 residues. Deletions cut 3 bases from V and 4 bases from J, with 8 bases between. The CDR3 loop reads CASSLWGPDTQYF. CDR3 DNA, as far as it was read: TGTGCCAGCAGTTTGTGGGGCCCAGATACG.

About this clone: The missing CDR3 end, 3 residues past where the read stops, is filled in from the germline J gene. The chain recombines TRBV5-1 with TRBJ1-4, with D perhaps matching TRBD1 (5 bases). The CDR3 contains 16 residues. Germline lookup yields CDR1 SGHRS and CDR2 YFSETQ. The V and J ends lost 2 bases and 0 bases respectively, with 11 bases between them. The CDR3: CASSLTFRATNEKLFF. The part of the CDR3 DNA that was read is TGCGCCAGCAGCTTAACCTTCAGGGCAACTAATGAAAAA.

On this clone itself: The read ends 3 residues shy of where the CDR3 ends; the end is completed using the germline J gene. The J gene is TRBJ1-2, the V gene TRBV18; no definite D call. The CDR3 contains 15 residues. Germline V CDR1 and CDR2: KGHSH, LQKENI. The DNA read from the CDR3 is TGTGCCAGCTCACCTTTTAGCGGGAGGGCCGACGAC. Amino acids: CASSPFSGRADD. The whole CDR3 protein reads CASSPFSGRADDYTF.

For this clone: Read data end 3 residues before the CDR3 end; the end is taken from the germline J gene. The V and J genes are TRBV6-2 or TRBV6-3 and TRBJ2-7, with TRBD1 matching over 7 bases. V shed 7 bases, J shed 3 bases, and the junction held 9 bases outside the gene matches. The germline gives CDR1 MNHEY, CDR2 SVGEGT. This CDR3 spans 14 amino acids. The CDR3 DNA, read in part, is TGTGCCAGCACGGAACAGGGGATGATCTACGAG. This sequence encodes CASTEQGMIYE. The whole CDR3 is CASTEQGMIYEQYF.

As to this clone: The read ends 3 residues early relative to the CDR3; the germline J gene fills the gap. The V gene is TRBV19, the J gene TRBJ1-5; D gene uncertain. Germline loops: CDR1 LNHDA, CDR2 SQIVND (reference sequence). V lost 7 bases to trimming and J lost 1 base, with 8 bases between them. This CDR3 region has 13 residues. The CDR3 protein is CASKYSSNQPQHF. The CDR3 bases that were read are TGTGCCAGTAAGTACAGCAGCAATCAGCCC.

The sequenced part of the CDR3 DNA is TGTGCCAGTAGTGCCGGGGGAGGTGAAAAA. This translates into CASSAGGGEK. The full CDR3 protein is CASSAGGGEKLFF. The chain links TRBV19 to TRBJ1-4; D is possibly TRBD1 (5 bases). The read terminates 3 residues ahead of where the CDR3 ends, so the germline J gene completes it. Per germline, CDR1 LNHDA and CDR2 SQIVND (reference sequence). Trimming stripped 5 bases from V and 7 bases from J, with 11 bases between. CDR3 length: 13 residues.

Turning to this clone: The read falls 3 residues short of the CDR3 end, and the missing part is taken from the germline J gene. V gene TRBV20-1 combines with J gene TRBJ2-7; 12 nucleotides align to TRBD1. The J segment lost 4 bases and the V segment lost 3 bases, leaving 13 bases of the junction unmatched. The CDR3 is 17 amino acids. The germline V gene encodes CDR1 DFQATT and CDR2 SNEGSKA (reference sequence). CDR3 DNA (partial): TGCAGTGCTAGGGGACAGGGGGCTGTGCGTACGGGTTACGAG. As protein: CSARGQGAVRTGYE. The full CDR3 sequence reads CSARGQGAVRTGYEQYF.

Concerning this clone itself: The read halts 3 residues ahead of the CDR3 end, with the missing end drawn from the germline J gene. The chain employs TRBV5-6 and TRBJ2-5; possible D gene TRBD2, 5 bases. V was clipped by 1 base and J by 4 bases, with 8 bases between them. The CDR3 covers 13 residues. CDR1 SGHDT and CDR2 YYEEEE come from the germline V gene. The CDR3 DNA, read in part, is TGTGCCAGCAGCTTGTGGACTGGAGAGACC. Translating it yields CASSLWTGET. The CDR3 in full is CASSLWTGETQYF.

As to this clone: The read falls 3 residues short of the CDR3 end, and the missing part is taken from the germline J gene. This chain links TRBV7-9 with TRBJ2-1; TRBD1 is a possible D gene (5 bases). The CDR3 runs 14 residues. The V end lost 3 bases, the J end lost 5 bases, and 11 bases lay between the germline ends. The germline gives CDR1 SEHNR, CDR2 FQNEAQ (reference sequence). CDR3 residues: CASSFQGSDNEQFF. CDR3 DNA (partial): TGTGCCAGCAGCTTCCAGGGATCCGACAATGAG.

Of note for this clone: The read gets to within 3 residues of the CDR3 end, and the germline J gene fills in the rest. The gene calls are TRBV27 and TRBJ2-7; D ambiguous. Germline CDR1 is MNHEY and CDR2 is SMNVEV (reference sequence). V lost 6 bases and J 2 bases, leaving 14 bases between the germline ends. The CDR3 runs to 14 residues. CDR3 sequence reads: CASRKGSETYEQYF. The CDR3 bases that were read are TGTGCCAGCAGGAAAGGGTCGGAAACCTACGAG.

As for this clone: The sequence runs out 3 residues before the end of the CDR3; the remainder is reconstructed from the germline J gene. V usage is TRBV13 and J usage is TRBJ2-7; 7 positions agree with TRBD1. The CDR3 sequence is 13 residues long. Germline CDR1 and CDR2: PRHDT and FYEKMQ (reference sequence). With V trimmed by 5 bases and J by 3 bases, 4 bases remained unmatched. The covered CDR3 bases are TGTGCCAGCAGCACGGGACAGAGCTACGAG. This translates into CASSTGQSYE. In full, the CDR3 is CASSTGQSYEQYF.

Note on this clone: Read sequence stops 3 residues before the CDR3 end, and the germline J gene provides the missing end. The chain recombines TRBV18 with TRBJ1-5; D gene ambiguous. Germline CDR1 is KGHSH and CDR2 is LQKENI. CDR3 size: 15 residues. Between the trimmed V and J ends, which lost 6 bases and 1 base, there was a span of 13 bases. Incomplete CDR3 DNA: TGTGCCAGCTCGCCGGGTCCCTTAAGCAATCAGCCC. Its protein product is CASSPGPLSNQP. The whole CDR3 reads CASSPGPLSNQPQHF.

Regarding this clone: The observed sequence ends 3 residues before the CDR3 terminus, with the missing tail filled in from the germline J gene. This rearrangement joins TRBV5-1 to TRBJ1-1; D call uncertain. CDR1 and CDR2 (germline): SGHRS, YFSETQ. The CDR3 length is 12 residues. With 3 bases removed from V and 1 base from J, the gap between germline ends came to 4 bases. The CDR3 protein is CASSSGNTEAFF. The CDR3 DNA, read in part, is TGCGCCAGCAGCTCGGGGAACACTGAA.

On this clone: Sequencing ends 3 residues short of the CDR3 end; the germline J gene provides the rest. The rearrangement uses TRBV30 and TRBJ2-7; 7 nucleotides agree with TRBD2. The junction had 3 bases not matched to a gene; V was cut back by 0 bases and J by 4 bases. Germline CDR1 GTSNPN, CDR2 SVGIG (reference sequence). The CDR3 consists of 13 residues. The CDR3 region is CAWSVGTTYEQYF. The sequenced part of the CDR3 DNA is TGTGCCTGGAGTGTAGGGACTACTTACGAG.

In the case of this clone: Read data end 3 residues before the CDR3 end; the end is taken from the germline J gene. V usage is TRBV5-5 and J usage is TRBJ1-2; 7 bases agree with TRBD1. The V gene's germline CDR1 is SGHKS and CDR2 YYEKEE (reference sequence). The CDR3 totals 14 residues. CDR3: CASSLAEGAIFYTF. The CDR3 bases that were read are TGTGCCAGCAGCTTGGCCGAGGGGGCCATTTTC.

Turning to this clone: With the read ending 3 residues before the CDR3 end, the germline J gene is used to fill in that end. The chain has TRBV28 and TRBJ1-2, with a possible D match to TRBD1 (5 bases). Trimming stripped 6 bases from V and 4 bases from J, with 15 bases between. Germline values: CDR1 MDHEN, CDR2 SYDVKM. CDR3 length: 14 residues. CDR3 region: CASSPLQDGYGYTF. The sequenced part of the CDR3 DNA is TGTGCCAGCAGCCCTCTACAGGACGGCTATGGC.

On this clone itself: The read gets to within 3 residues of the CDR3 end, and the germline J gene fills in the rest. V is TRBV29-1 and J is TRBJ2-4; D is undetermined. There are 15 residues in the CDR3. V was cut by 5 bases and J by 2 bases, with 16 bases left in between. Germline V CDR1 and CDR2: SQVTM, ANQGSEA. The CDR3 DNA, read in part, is TGCAGCGTTCCGACATGGGTGAAATCCAAAAACATT. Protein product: CSVPTWVKSKNI. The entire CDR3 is CSVPTWVKSKNIQYF.

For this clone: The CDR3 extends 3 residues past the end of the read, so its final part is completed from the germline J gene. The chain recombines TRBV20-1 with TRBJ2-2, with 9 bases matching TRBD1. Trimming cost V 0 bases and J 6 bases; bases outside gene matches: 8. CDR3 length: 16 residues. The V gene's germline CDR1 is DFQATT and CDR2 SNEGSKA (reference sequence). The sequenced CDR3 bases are TGCAGTGCTAGAGACCCGGGACAGGGCTGGGCCGGGGAG. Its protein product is CSARDPGQGWAGE. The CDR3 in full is CSARDPGQGWAGELFF.